The 22 T cell receptor beta chains below come from one sample, sequenced in a study of shared clonotypes between healthy human individuals. Measured with immunoSEQ multiplex PCR; TCRdb has only the in-frame clones, and not every one. Of a few million clones listed, approximately 93% were seen once; the top ten hold roughly 0.36%. The source material was naive CD4+ T cells from PBMCs. Subset: CD45RA+ positively selected. All receptors come from a man aged 18 to 35 in good health. Some clones in this sample may be carry-over from other donors' samples.

This clone was picked up one time. The chain employs TRBV4-1 and TRBJ2-2, with D tentatively TRBD1 (6 bases). V dropped 3 bases and J dropped 6 bases, with 14 bases sitting between them. The CDR3 totals 15 residues. CDR1 and CDR2 from the germline V gene are MGHRA and YSYEKL. CDR3 nucleotide sequence: TGCGCCAGCAGCCACAAGACAGGCCCCGCCGGGGAGCTGTTTTTT. Protein: CASSHKTGPAGELFF.

V gene TRBV18 combines with J gene TRBJ2-2, with 11 bases that match TRBD2. CDR3 length: 16 amino acids. CDR1 is KGHSH and CDR2 is LQKENI in the germline V gene. With V trimmed by 3 bases and J by 4 bases, 4 bases remained unmatched. CDR3 region: CASSPTSGSPTGELFF. Written as DNA, the CDR3 is TGTGCCAGCTCACCCACTAGCGGGAGTCCCACCGGGGAGCTGTTTTTT.

V and J are TRBV19 and TRBJ2-7; 13 bases are a match to TRBD2. Germline CDR1 and CDR2: LNHDA and SQIVND (reference sequence). Trimming at V came to 6 bases and at J to 6 bases, leaving 11 bases not matched to a gene. The CDR3 totals 16 residues. CDR3 protein: CASSRGTSGAPFEQYF. In DNA, the CDR3 is TGTGCCAGTAGCCGCGGGACTAGCGGGGCCCCCTTCGAGCAGTACTTC.

The V call is TRBV27, the J call TRBJ2-7, with TRBD1 matching 7 bases. Germline CDR1 reads MNHEY; CDR2 reads SMNVEV (reference sequence). V shed 0 bases, J shed 2 bases, and the junction held 22 bases outside the gene matches. This CDR3 is built from 21 residues. The CDR3 loop is CASSLSAIRTLKTGRAYEQYF. DNA for the CDR3: TGTGCCAGCAGTTTATCGGCAATCAGGACGCTCAAGACAGGGCGAGCCTACGAGCAGTACTTC.

The chain employs TRBV30 and TRBJ1-4; 7 bases are a match to TRBD1. The CDR3 loop spans 13 amino acids. CDR1 and CDR2 from the germline V gene are GTSNPN and SVGIG (reference sequence). V was pared by 6 bases and J by 7 bases, with 8 bases of the junction left unmatched. For the CDR3, the DNA is TGTGCCTGTCGAGGGGGCGTCGGTGAAAAACTGTTTTTT. Amino acids: CACRGGVGEKLFF.

The chain is built from TRBV9 and TRBJ1-4, with 10 bases identical to TRBD1. Trimming at V came to 7 bases and at J to 8 bases, leaving 11 bases not matched to a gene. The CDR3 is 15 amino acids. Germline V gene sequence: CDR1 SGDLS, CDR2 YYNGEE. CDR3 in DNA: TGTGCCAGCGGGAAGACAGGGGGCGTAGGGGAAAAACTGTTTTTT. Protein product: CASGKTGGVGEKLFF. The full variable domain, with the rest looked up from reference TRBV9 and TRBJ1-4, is DSGVTQTPKHLITATGQRVTLRCSPRSGDLSVYWYQQSLDQGLQFLIQYYNGEERAKGNILERFSAQQFPDLHSELNLSSLELGDSALYFCASGKTGGVGEKLFFGSGTQLSVL.

The chain couples TRBV7-3 to TRBJ2-3, with a weak D call TRBD2 (5 bases). From germline, CDR1 is SGHTA and CDR2 FQGTGA. V lost 5 bases, J lost 3 bases, and 15 bases lay in between. The CDR3 is made up of 15 amino acids. CDR3 in DNA: TGTGCCAGCAGCCCCACTAGTTTTCGGACAGATACGCAGTATTTT. Encoded protein: CASSPTSFRTDTQYF.

The V call is TRBV4-1, the J call TRBJ1-2, with D possibly being TRBD1 (5 bases). This CDR3 is 15 amino acids long. Germline CDR1 and CDR2: MGHRA and YSYEKL. The V end was cut by 4 bases, the J end by 0 bases, with 12 bases between. In DNA, the CDR3 is TGCGCCAGCAGCCTATATGCGGGGGCTAACTATGGCTACACCTTC. As protein: CASSLYAGANYGYTF.

J is TRBJ2-1 and V is TRBV28; possible D gene TRBD1, 5 bases. With 4 bases removed from V and 8 bases from J, the gap between germline ends came to 18 bases. The germline V gene encodes CDR1 MDHEN and CDR2 SYDVKM. CDR3 length: 15 residues. This chain's CDR3 is CASSSRATASDEQFF. CDR3 DNA: TGTGCCAGCAGTTCCCGCGCGACAGCTTCAGATGAGCAGTTCTTC.

With respect to this clone: This specimen includes other DNA sequences encoding the same CDR3. V is TRBV5-1 and J is TRBJ2-3; TRBD2 agrees at 7 bases. The CDR3 length is 16 residues. With 0 bases clipped from V and 0 bases from J, the junction kept 4 bases outside the gene matches. The V gene's germline CDR1 is SGHRS and CDR2 YFSETQ. CDR3 sequence: CASSLGSSGSTDTQYF. The CDR3 DNA follows: TGCGCCAGCAGCTTGGGCTCTAGCGGAAGCACAGATACGCAGTATTTT.

The gene calls are TRBV4-3 and TRBJ2-1; no clear D gene. Germline V gene data show CDR1 as LGHNA and CDR2 as YSLEER. V shed 0 bases and J shed 10 bases, with 4 bases lying between them. The CDR3 is 11 amino acids. The CDR3 protein is CASSQDGEQFF. CDR3 coding DNA: TGCGCCAGCAGCCAAGACGGCGAGCAGTTCTTC.

As for this clone: Other nucleotide sequences from this sample produce the same CDR3. This chain connects TRBV2 to TRBJ2-3, with unresolved D. Trimming left V 4 bases short and J 3 bases short, with 8 bases between. This CDR3 comprises 13 residues. The germline gives CDR1 SNHLY, CDR2 FYNNEI. The CDR3 region has the DNA TGTGCCAGCAGTGCCCCGAATACAGATACGCAGTATTTT. Translated: CASSAPNTDTQYF.

The chain has TRBV7-6 and TRBJ2-7; 7 bases are shared with TRBD1. This CDR3 region has 11 residues. The V gene's germline CDR1 is SGHVS and CDR2 FNYEAQ. Unmatched junction bases numbered 4, after V lost 8 bases and J lost 6 bases. The CDR3 spells CASGAGGEQYF. CDR3 nucleotides: TGTGCCAGCGGGGCAGGGGGCGAGCAGTACTTC.

CDR3 in amino acids: CASAAPPGGLGYTF. DNA of the CDR3: TGTGCCAGCGCAGCCCCCCCAGGGGGTTTAGGCTACACCTTC. This chain joins TRBV2 and TRBJ1-2, with 7 bases lining up with TRBD1. Looked up from germline, CDR1 is SNHLY and CDR2 is FYNNEI. Trimming cost V 8 bases and J 8 bases; bases outside gene matches: 14. CDR3 length equals 14 residues.

The V and J genes are TRBV6-1 and TRBJ2-3, with a possible D match to TRBD2 (6 bases). The CDR3 sequence is 15 residues long. V shed 4 bases and J shed 3 bases, with 14 bases lying between them. Looked up from germline, CDR1 is MNHNS and CDR2 is SASEGT. The CDR3 bases are TGTGCCAGCAGTGCCTCGGGACTTGGGACAGATACGCAGTATTTT. It codes for CASSASGLGTDTQYF.

This clone was detected once. V and J are TRBV6-5 and TRBJ1-1; possibly TRBD1 for D (6 bases). In germline, CDR1 is MNHEY, CDR2 SVGAGI. CDR3 length: 14 residues. Trimming took 5 bases from V and 4 from J, leaving 14 bases between them. The CDR3 loop reads CASSRTGRPTEAFF. Written as DNA, the CDR3 is TGTGCCAGCAGTCGAACAGGGAGGCCCACTGAAGCTTTCTTT.

This clone has only one observation. The chain employs TRBV7-9 and TRBJ2-3, with unresolved D. This CDR3 region has 15 residues. Between the trimmed V and J ends, which lost 7 bases and 2 bases, there was a span of 16 bases. CDR1 SEHNR and CDR2 FQNEAQ come from the germline V gene (reference sequence). In DNA form, the CDR3 reads TGTGCCAGCACATTACGATCTGGCACCACAGATACGCAGTATTTT. Its translation is CASTLRSGTTDTQYF.

The chain combines TRBV27 with TRBJ2-2; 12 bases line up with TRBD1. V was clipped by 8 bases and J by 4 bases; unmatched bases: 8. The CDR3 length is 16 residues. Germline assignment: CDR1 MNHEY and CDR2 SMNVEV (reference sequence). The CDR3 here is CASGRGQGAGTGELFF. The CDR3 bases are TGTGCCAGCGGTAGGGGACAGGGGGCCGGCACCGGGGAGCTGTTTTTT.

The chain links TRBV18 to TRBJ2-5, with 7 bases fitting TRBD2. In germline, CDR1 is KGHSH, CDR2 LQKENI. The V and J ends lost 3 bases and 4 bases, in that order; junction bases with no gene match: 8. This CDR3 spans 15 amino acids. CDR3 DNA: TGTGCCAGCTCACCCCAAGGACTAGAAATAGAGACCCAGTACTTC. This sequence encodes CASSPQGLEIETQYF. Full variable domain (rest looked up from reference TRBV18 and TRBJ2-5): NAGVMQNPRHLVRRRGQEARLRCSPMKGHSHVYWYRQLPEEGLKFMVYLQKENIIDESGMPKERFSAEFPKEGPSILRIQQVVRGDSAAYFCASSPQGLEIETQYFGPGTRLLVL.

The chain couples TRBV7-9 to TRBJ1-5; no firm D call. Germline CDR1 and CDR2: SEHNR and FQNEAQ (reference sequence). The CDR3 extends over 17 amino acids. V was trimmed by 4 bases and J by 2 bases, leaving 18 bases between them. For the CDR3, the DNA is TGTGCCAGCAGCTCGTGGGCCGCGCTCGGGGGCAATCAGCCCCAGCATTTT. Its translation is CASSSWAALGGNQPQHF. The full variable domain, its missing parts supplied by reference TRBV7-9 and TRBJ1-5, is DTGVSQNPRHKITKRGQNVTFRCDPISEHNRLYWYRQTLGQGPEFLTYFQNEAQLEKSRLLSDRFSAERPKGSFSTLEIQRTEQGDSAMYLCASSSWAALGGNQPQHFGDGTRLSIL.

The genes are TRBV9 and TRBJ2-1, with 11 bases fitting TRBD2. This CDR3 is built from 17 residues. The germline V gene has CDR1 SGDLS and CDR2 YYNGEE. J gave up 7 bases and V 2 bases, and 11 bases lay outside the gene matches. This CDR3 reads CASSVGPPSGRKNEQFF. CDR3 in DNA: TGTGCCAGCAGCGTCGGACCCCCTAGCGGGAGGAAGAATGAGCAGTTCTTC.

The rearrangement uses TRBV18 and TRBJ2-7; D unresolved. Trimming took 0 bases from V and 2 from J, leaving 8 bases between them. Looked up from germline, CDR1 is KGHSH and CDR2 is LQKENI. The CDR3 covers 14 residues. CDR3 coding DNA: TGTGCCAGCTCACCACCCCTGAGGCCCTACGAGCAGTACTTC. This sequence encodes CASSPPLRPYEQYF.